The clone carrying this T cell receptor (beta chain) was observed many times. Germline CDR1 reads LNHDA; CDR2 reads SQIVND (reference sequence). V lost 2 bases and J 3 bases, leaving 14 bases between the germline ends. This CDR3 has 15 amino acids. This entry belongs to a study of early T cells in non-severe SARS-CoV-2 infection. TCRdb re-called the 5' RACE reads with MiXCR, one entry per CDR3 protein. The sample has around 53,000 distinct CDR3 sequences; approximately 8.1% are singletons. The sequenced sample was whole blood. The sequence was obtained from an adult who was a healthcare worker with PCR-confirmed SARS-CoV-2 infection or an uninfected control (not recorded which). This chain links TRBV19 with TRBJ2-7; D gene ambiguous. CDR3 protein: CASSITAGEVYEQYF. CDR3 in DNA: TGTGCCAGTAGTATAACGGCAGGTGAGGTCTACGAGCAGTACTTC.